Sequencing of this TCR beta chain was carried out in a study of shared clonotypes between healthy human individuals. The study's findings and limits: Incomplete sequencing of sorted subsets was indicated by rarefaction despite large depth. Across four donors, naive CD4 shared 5% to 6%, naive CD8 3.5% to 4%, memory CD4 over 2%, memory CD8 approximately 0.4%. Non-shared clonotypes were found to have lower generation probabilities than the clonotypes that were shared by all four of the sorted-subset donors.

Splitting the CD4+ cells yielded a CD45RA+ naive subset and a CD45RA-negative memory subset. Method: immunoSEQ multiplex PCR; TCRdb's copy keeps in-frame clones and lacks some. The sample yields about 2 million clones, 85% to 95% seen once. This CDR3 has 15 residues. V shed 2 bases and J shed 3 bases, with 13 bases lying between them. CDR1 MNHEY and CDR2 SMNVEV come from the germline V gene (reference sequence). This clone was counted a single time. Its antigen is still unknown. The chain couples TRBV27 to TRBJ1-2, with D possibly being TRBD1 (6 bases). This sequence originates from a man aged 18 to 35 in good health. Sequenced input: naive CD4+ T cells sorted from blood. Sample subset: CD45RA+ positively selected. As DNA, the CDR3 is TGTGCCAGCAGTTTAAAGGGGGGCGCCGACTATGGCTACACCTTC. This codes for CASSLKGGADYGYTF.